This TCR beta chain was obtained from a study of T cells after yellow fever vaccination. General study findings and limits: The study re-detected most primary-vaccination clones after the booster (96% CD4, roughly 85% CD8). The CD4 compartment and the CD8 compartment contained a small share of clonotypes in common.

Turning to this clonotype: Its specificity is not known.

TCR cDNA, made by 5'RACE template switching, carried an added universal primer site and UMIs. One entry per CDR3 protein, called by TCRdb with MiXCR from the 5' RACE reads. The data contain a few hundred thousand distinct CDR3 sequences, approximately 16% of them singletons. The ends lost 1 base at V and 11 bases at J; junction bases unmatched: 5. CDR1 and CDR2 (germline): DFQATT, SNEGSKA (reference sequence). The CDR3 is 12 amino acids. This sequence joins TRBV20-1 and TRBJ2-1, with 7 bases matching TRBD2. Here the sequenced sample was PBMCs, taken 5 to 6 days after the first yellow fever vaccination. This clonotype was obtained from a man between 18 and 35 years old who received the YFV17D yellow fever vaccine. The CDR3 coding sequence is TGCAGTGCTAGAGCTGCGGGGGATCAGCAGTTCTTC. Protein sequence: CSARAAGDQQFF.